This T cell receptor (beta chain) was sequenced for a study of T-cell memory formation after mild COVID-19. For the study at large: TCR clusters were mostly donor specific.

In TCRdb, the 5' RACE reads were re-called with MiXCR into one record per CDR3 protein. The table lists 400,000 to 450,000 distinct CDR3 sequences, roughly 18% of them singletons, with roughly 21% in the top ten. As to this clonotype: Its specificity is not known.

Whole-study results and caveats: Cross-reactive memory seemingly joined, as some responding clones were found in pre-infection memory. Second-wave clones peaking on day 37 lacked confirmed SARS-CoV-2 specificity.

The TCR originated in a man aged 18 to 35 who had mild COVID-19 (a few samples of this study predate the infection). Cell type and time point are not known. The sequenced sample was PBMCs or a T cell subset sorted from them (not recorded which).

The chain's CDR3 is CASSRGNKYEQYF. CDR3 coding DNA: TGTGCCAGCAGCAGGGGAAACAAGTACGAGCAGTACTTC. The chain recombines TRBV6-2 or TRBV6-3 with TRBJ2-7, with a possible D match to TRBD1 (6 bases). Per the germline V gene, CDR1 is MNHEY and CDR2 is SVGEGT. V lost 6 bases and J lost 4, with 13 bases in between. This CDR3 has 13 residues.